Presented here are 17 T cell receptor beta chains from one specimen sequenced in a study of beta chain features in type 1 diabetes. The sequenced template was cDNA made from the entire isolated RNA. Produced via immunoSEQ multiplex PCR; TCRdb's table is partial and in-frame only. This sample has around 450,000 clones, with 10% to 12% found just once. Material: naive CD4+ T cells from blood. These receptors all stem from a woman younger than 35 in good health.

This chain uses TRBV7-8 with TRBJ1-6, with no clear D. The CDR3 has 16 residues. Germline CDR1 reads SGHVS; CDR2 reads FQNEAQ. With 0 bases removed from V and 4 bases from J, the gap between germline ends came to 10 bases. The CDR3, as DNA: TGTGCCAGCAGCTTAGCGTACGGCGCATATAATTCACCCCTCCACTTT. It specifies CASSLAYGAYNSPLHF.

A few counts support this clone. The rearrangement links TRBV30 to TRBJ2-5; D uncertain. CDR1 is GTSNPN, CDR2 SVGIG, per germline (reference sequence). The CDR3 covers 11 residues. Trimming pared 4 bases from V and 4 bases from J, leaving 7 bases between. The CDR3 DNA is TGTGCCTGGAACTGGGCAGAGACCCAGTACTTC. It is translated as CAWNWAETQYF.

This clone was counted only a few times. The V gene is TRBV6-6, the J gene TRBJ1-2; no clear D gene. This CDR3 has 10 residues. The ends were cut back, 0 bases at V and 8 bases at J, with 1 base in the middle. Germline V lookup: CDR1 MNHNY, CDR2 SVGAGI (reference sequence). The CDR3 here is CASSYSGYTF. The CDR3 DNA reads TGTGCCAGCAGTTACTCGGGCTACACCTTC.

This sequence joins TRBV6-5 and TRBJ1-4; D gene uncertain. The CDR3 is 15 amino acids. V was trimmed by 9 bases and J by 13 bases, leaving 27 bases between them. Germline CDR1 reads MNHEY; CDR2 reads SVGAGI. This CDR3 reads CASRNEGDPMGGLFF. CDR3 DNA: TGTGCCAGTCGGAATGAGGGCGACCCAATGGGTGGACTGTTTTTT.

The gene calls are TRBV9 and TRBJ2-2; 9 bases match TRBD2. V gave up 3 bases and J gave up 5 bases; unmatched junction bases: 5. Germline lookup yields CDR1 SGDLS and CDR2 YYNGEE. This CDR3 is 15 amino acids long. The CDR3 DNA is TGTGCCAGCAGCGCAAGCGGGAGGATGACCGGGGAGCTGTTTTTT. Protein product: CASSASGRMTGELFF.

There are a few counts of this clone. The chain joins TRBV5-1 to TRBJ2-3; D possibly corresponds to TRBD1 (5 bases). Per the germline V gene, CDR1 is SGHRS and CDR2 is YFSETQ. The CDR3 extends over 16 amino acids. V was trimmed by 2 bases and J by 5 bases, leaving 18 bases between them. The CDR3 sequence: CASSFSARDWGDTQYF. The DNA for the CDR3 is TGCGCCAGCAGCTTTAGTGCCAGGGATTGGGGAGATACGCAGTATTTT. Complete variable domain (other parts from reference TRBV5-1 and TRBJ2-3): KAGVTQTPRYLIKTRGQQVTLSCSPISGHRSVSWYQQTPGQGLQFLFEYFSETQRNKGNFPGRFSGRQFSNSRSEMNVSTLELGDSALYLCASSFSARDWGDTQYFGPGTRLTVL.

This clone has a handful of counts. The rearrangement links TRBV11-3 to TRBJ2-7, with 13 bases fitting TRBD2. The V segment lost 5 bases and the J segment 2 bases; nucleotides outside the gene matches: 6. Germline V gene lookup returns CDR1 SGHNT and CDR2 YENEEA. The CDR3 is 16 residues long. The CDR3 DNA reads TGTGCCAGCAGCCCCCCCACTAGCGGGAGGGCCTACGAGCAGTACTTC. This encodes CASSPPTSGRAYEQYF. The entire variable domain, with the rest obtained from reference TRBV11-3 and TRBJ2-7, is as follows: EAGVVQSPRYKIIEKKQPVAFWCNPISGHNTLYWYLQNLGQGPELLIRYENEEAVDDSQLPKDRFSAERLKGVDSTLKIQPAELGDSAVYLCASSPPTSGRAYEQYFGPGTRLTVT.

The chain joins TRBV4-2 to TRBJ2-5; D is uncertain. V lost 1 base, J lost 6 bases, and 9 bases lay in between. Germline CDR1 is LGHNA and CDR2 is YNFKEQ. This CDR3 is 13 amino acids long. CDR3 coding DNA: TGTGCCAGCAGCCAAGCGGGTCTAAAGACCCAGTACTTC. Its protein product is CASSQAGLKTQYF.

The chain employs TRBV6-6 and TRBJ1-5, with D unclear. In germline, CDR1 is MNHNY, CDR2 SVGAGI (reference sequence). Trimming stripped 0 bases from V and 5 bases from J, with 5 bases between. This CDR3 contains 13 residues. The CDR3 region is CASSYSRDQPQHF. The CDR3 bases are TGTGCCAGCAGTTACTCGAGGGATCAGCCCCAGCATTTT.

The CDR3 bases are TGTGCCTGGAGTCTGACACAGGGCTGGAATGAAAAACTGTTTTTT. This encodes CAWSLTQGWNEKLFF. The V and J genes are TRBV30 and TRBJ1-4, with TRBD1 as a possible D gene (6 bases). Trimming took off 2 bases at V and 5 bases at J, with 15 bases between the two ends. Germline CDR1 reads GTSNPN; CDR2 reads SVGIG (reference sequence). The CDR3 has 15 amino acids.

This clone has only a few counts. The chain couples TRBV23-1 to TRBJ1-1; weak D call: TRBD1 (6 bases). TRBV23-1 falls under the ORF class, with uncertain function. Trimming removed 6 bases from V and 4 bases from J, with 18 bases in between. The CDR3 sequence is 15 residues long. CDR3 protein: CASRQGGLWCTEAFF. CDR3 coding DNA: TGCGCCAGCAGACAGGGAGGGTTATGGTGCACTGAAGCTTTCTTT.

The chain carries TRBV14 and TRBJ2-7, with 13 bases lining up with TRBD2. Trimming took 4 bases from V and 5 from J; bases not matched to a gene: 11. Germline values: CDR1 SGHDN, CDR2 FVKESK. The CDR3 runs 17 residues. The DNA for the CDR3 is TGTGCCAGCAGCCTCAAGCGACTAGCGGGGGGTTGCCACGAGCAGTACGTC. The encoded protein is CASSLKRLAGGCHEQYV.

The sample holds a few counts of this clone. The V gene is TRBV10-3, the J gene TRBJ2-5; D unclear. Trimming stripped 6 bases from V and 2 bases from J, with 10 bases between. Germline V lookup: CDR1 ENHRY, CDR2 SYGVKD. There are 13 residues in the CDR3. The CDR3 loop is CAIRSIGQETQYF. The CDR3 DNA reads TGTGCCATCAGGTCTATAGGGCAAGAGACCCAGTACTTC.

This clone showed up just a few times. This sample also contains other DNA sequences that code for the same CDR3. The chain joins TRBV18 to TRBJ2-5, with a tentative D call TRBD2 (6 bases). V was cut by 3 bases and J by 4 bases, with 9 bases left in between. Germline values: CDR1 KGHSH, CDR2 LQKENI. The CDR3 runs to 13 residues. The CDR3 DNA reads TGTGCCAGCTCACCCGCCGGGGGAGAGACCCAGTACTTC. Its translation: CASSPAGGETQYF.

The J gene is TRBJ2-7, the V gene TRBV7-2, with 10 bases aligning to TRBD1. The CDR3 spans 17 residues. Trimming at V came to 1 base and at J to 6 bases, leaving 12 bases not matched to a gene. The germline gives CDR1 SGHTA, CDR2 FQGNSA. The CDR3 loop is CASSLDTTRDRGSEQYV. The DNA for the CDR3 is TGTGCCAGCAGCTTAGACACAACGAGGGACAGGGGTTCCGAGCAGTACGTC.

The chain carries TRBV21-1 and TRBJ2-1; TRBD1, as called in the table, went unchecked against the DNA. TRBV21-1 corresponds to a pseudogene. CDR3 length: 13 residues. The CDR3 protein is CARHLTGWHEQFF. The DNA for the CDR3 is TGTGCCAGACACCTTACAGGGTGGCATGAGCAGTTCTTC.

CDR3 sequence: CASSHLGEKLFF. CDR3 in DNA: TGTGCCAGCAGCCACTTGGGTGAAAAACTGTTTTTT. J is TRBJ1-4 and V is TRBV7-2; no definite D call. The CDR3 consists of 12 residues. The germline gives CDR1 SGHTA, CDR2 FQGNSA. V dropped 5 bases and J dropped 7 bases, with 8 bases sitting between them.